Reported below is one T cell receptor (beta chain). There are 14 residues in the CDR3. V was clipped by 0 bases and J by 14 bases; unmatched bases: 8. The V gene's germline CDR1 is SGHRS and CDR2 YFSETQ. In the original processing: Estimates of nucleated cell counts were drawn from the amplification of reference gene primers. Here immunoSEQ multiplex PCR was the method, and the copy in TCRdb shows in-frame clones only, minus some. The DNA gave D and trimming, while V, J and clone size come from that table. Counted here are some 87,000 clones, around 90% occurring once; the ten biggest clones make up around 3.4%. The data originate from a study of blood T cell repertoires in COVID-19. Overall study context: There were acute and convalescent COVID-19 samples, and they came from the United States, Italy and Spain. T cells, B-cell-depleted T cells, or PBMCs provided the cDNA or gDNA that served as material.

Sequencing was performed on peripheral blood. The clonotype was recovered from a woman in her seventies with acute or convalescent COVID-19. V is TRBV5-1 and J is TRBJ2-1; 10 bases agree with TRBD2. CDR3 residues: CASSLDQREGSEFF. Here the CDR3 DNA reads TGCGCCAGCAGCTTGGATCAGCGGGAGGGTTCTGAGTTCTTC. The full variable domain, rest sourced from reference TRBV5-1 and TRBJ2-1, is KAGVTQTPRYLIKTRGQQVTLSCSPISGHRSVSWYQQTPGQGLQFLFEYFSETQRNKGNFPGRFSGRQFSNSRSEMNVSTLELGDSALYLCASSLDQREGSEFFGPGTRLTVL.